This T cell receptor beta chain came from a study of blood T cell repertoires in COVID-19. The CDR3 consists of 17 residues. V trimming: 7 bases; J trimming: 2 bases; junction bases outside the gene matches: 14. The germline V gene encodes CDR1 SNHLY and CDR2 FYNNEI. The authors' processing: From reference gene primer amplification, estimates of nucleated cell counts were derived. Generated by immunoSEQ multiplex PCR, the TCRdb table keeps only in-frame clones and is missing some. For V, J and clone size, that table is used; D and trimming come from the DNA. The sample holds around 200,000 clones, approximately 87% seen once.

The sequencing sample was made of peripheral blood. This sequence joins TRBV2 and TRBJ2-1, with 7 positions matching TRBD2. This TCR was recovered from a woman aged 18-29 years who had recovered from COVID-19. CDR3 amino acids: CASNVRLRAGTYNEQFF. The CDR3 DNA reads as TGTGCCAGCAACGTACGCCTCCGAGCGGGGACCTACAATGAGCAGTTCTTC.